This TCR beta chain comes out of a study of blood T cell repertoires in COVID-19. Across the whole study: Acute-phase and convalescent COVID-19 samples originated in the United States, Italy and Spain. The cDNA or gDNA used as material had been derived from T cells, B-cell-depleted T cells, or PBMCs.

V dropped 6 bases and J dropped 4 bases, with 15 bases sitting between them. This CDR3 is 14 amino acids long. Germline V lookup: CDR1 LGHNT, CDR2 FRNRAP. How the authors handled the data: Amplification with reference gene primers provided the estimates of nucleated cell counts. The table came from immunoSEQ multiplex PCR; TCRdb's copy has only in-frame clones and leaves some out. V and J calls and clone size are those listed in that table; D and trimming were worked out from the DNA. The table includes 200,000 to 300,000 clones, around 90% detected once. The sequence derives from a man aged 60 to 69 who had recovered from COVID-19. The sequenced sample consisted of peripheral blood. The chain is built from TRBV12-5 and TRBJ1-1; a possible D gene is TRBD1 (5 bases). CDR3 in DNA: TGTGCTAGTGGCTACGACAGTCTATTCACTGAAGCTTTCTTT. This sequence encodes CASGYDSLFTEAFF.